Listed below are T cell receptor beta chains from one sample, sequenced in a study of shared clonotypes between healthy human individuals. The method was immunoSEQ multiplex PCR; TCRdb's version includes in-frame clones alone and lacks a portion of them. The table includes about 960,000 clones, over 75% detected once. What was sequenced was memory CD4+ T cells sorted from blood. These TCRs come from a man younger than 35 in good health. The CDR3 runs from the conserved cysteine through the conserved F or W.

v_gene,j_gene,CDR3aa
TRBV7-9,TRBJ2-1,CASSLGGLAPRGEQFF
TRBV7-8,TRBJ1-4,CASSFAATNEKLFF
TRBV28,TRBJ1-3,CASSPLGWGGKSSGNTIYF
TRBV7-8,TRBJ2-3,CASIPRGGTDTQYF
TRBV5-1,TRBJ2-2,CASSLMSSAGYTGELFF
TRBV10-1,TRBJ1-6,CASSPSNSPLHF
TRBV27,TRBJ2-7,CASSLDWESSYEQYF
TRBV2,TRBJ2-2,CASSEAGYTGELFF
TRBV10-3,TRBJ1-5,CAISESGENQPQHF
TRBV5-1,TRBJ1-2,CASSSGGGYTF
TRBV5-4,TRBJ1-6,CASSSKTTNSPLHF
TRBV27,TRBJ1-2,CASTTRDKNYGYTF
TRBV2,TRBJ2-1,CASRGDSITYEQFF
TRBV19,TRBJ2-2,CASSIDLSGAGELFF
TRBV5-6,TRBJ1-3,CASSQTGVRDSGNTIYF
TRBV6-1,TRBJ1-2,CASREPKNYGYTF
TRBV28,TRBJ1-2,CASRGTTARYIYGYTF
TRBV13,TRBJ1-1,CASSPQGRAEAFF
TRBV7-9,TRBJ1-6,CASSSSASYNSPLHF
TRBV5-1,TRBJ1-2,CASSVPGQPLGYTF
TRBV11-3,TRBJ2-1,CASSSALAGYNEQFF
TRBV6-6,TRBJ1-5,CASSYTGNHQPQHF
TRBV11-3,TRBJ2-7,CASSWGGTTGLGYEQYF
TRBV9,TRBJ2-1,CASSVGLAGVARLFF
TRBV9,TRBJ1-6,CASSVTPNANSPLHF
TRBV11-2,TRBJ1-6,CASSWGQGAVSPLHF
TRBV9,TRBJ2-3,CASSPGQGKDTQYF
TRBV11-3,TRBJ1-1,CASSLEGRGTKNTEAFF
TRBV29-1,TRBJ2-5,CSVEGTGRGEETQYF
TRBV9,TRBJ2-5,CASSGLKGDKETQYF
TRBV19,TRBJ1-2,CASTDRGRVPYGYTF
TRBV28,TRBJ1-5,CASMRGPANQPQHF
TRBV4-1,TRBJ2-1,CASSQDLGGGYNEQFF
TRBV2,TRBJ2-5,CASRQGDRQETQYF
TRBV6-1,TRBJ1-3,CASSQNTIYF
TRBV11-2,TRBJ1-6,CASSPQGRGSPLHF
TRBV5-4,TRBJ1-6,CASSPGQGGKSPLHF
TRBV28,TRBJ1-1,CASSLARTEAFF
TRBV13,TRBJ1-6,CASSSGSHNSPLHF
TRBV9,TRBJ2-2,CASSVGPFGQGVTGELFF
TRBV6-1,TRBJ1-2,CASSENIGYGYTF
TRBV9,TRBJ1-3,CASSSRGELIGNTIYF
TRBV15,TRBJ2-5,CATSRAGGAETQYF
TRBV28,TRBJ2-5,CASKDSGGLGETQYF
TRBV5-6,TRBJ1-5,CASSLGAASNQPQHF
TRBV5-1,TRBJ2-1,CASSVQGDSAYNEQFF
TRBV5-1,TRBJ1-1,CASSSLAGKIEAFF
TRBV7-9,TRBJ1-2,CASSPQDKPSGYTF
TRBV10-1,TRBJ2-3,CASSESILGGLPSYF
TRBV6-8,TRBJ2-7,CASSYYSYDRGEQYF
TRBV7-3,TRBJ2-2,CASSLNPSGVGELFF